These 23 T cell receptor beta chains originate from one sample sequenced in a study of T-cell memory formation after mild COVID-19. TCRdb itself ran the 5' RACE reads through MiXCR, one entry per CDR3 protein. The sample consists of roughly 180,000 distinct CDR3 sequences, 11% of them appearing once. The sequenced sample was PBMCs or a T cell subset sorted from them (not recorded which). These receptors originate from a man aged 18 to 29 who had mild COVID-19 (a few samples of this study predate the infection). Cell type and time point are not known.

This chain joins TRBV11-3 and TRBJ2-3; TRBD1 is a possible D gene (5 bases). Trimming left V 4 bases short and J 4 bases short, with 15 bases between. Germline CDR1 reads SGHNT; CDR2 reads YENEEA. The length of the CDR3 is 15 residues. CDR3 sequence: CASSSGQRRPDTQYF. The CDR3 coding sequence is TGTGCCAGCAGCTCAGGACAACGACGCCCAGATACGCAGTATTTT.

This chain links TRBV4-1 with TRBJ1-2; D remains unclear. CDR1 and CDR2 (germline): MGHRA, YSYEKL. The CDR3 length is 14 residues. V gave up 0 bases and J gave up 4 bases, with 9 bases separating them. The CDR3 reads CASSQEVAGYGYTF. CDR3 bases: TGCGCCAGCAGCCAAGAAGTCGCCGGCTATGGCTACACCTTC.

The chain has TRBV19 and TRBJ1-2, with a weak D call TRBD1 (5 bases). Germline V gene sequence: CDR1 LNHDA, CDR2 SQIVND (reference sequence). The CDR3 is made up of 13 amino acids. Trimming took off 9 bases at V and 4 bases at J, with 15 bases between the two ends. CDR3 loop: CASQPGTAYGYTF. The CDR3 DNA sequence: TGTGCCAGCCAACCGGGGACGGCCTATGGCTACACCTTC.

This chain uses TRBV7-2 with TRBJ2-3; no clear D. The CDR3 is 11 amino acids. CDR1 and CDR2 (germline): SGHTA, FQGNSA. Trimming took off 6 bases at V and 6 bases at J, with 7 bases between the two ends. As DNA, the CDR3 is TGTGCCAGCAGAATTTGGGATACGCAGTATTTT. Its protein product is CASRIWDTQYF.

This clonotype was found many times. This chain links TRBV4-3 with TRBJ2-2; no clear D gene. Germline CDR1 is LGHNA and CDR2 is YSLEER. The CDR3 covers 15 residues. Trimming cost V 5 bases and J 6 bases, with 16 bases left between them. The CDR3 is CASSSHFGGSGELFF. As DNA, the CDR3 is TGCGCCAGCAGCTCCCATTTTGGTGGCTCCGGGGAGCTGTTTTTT.

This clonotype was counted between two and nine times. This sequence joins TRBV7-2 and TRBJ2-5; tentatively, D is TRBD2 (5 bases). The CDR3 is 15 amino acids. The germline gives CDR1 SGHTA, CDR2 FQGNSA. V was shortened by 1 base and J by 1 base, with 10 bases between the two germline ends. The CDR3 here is CASSLVPGSQETQYF. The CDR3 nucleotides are TGTGCCAGCAGCTTAGTACCGGGGAGCCAAGAGACCCAGTACTTC.

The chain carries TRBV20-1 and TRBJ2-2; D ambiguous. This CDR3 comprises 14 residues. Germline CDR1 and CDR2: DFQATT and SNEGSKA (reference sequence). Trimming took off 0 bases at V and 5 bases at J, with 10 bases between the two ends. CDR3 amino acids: CSARDQIGTGELFF. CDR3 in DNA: TGCAGTGCTAGAGACCAGATCGGGACCGGGGAGCTGTTTTTT.

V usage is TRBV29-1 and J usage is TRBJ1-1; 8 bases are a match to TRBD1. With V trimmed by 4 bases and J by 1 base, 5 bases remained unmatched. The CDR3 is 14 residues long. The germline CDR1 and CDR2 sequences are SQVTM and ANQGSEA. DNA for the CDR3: TGCAGCGTTGGGGCCGACAGGGGGAACACTGAAGCTTTCTTT. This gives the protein CSVGADRGNTEAFF.

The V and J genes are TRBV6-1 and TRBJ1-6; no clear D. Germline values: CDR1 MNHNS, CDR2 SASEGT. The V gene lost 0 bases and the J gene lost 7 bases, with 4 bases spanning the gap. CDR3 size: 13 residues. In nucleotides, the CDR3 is TGTGCCAGCAGTGAAGCCGGCAATTCACCCCTCCACTTT. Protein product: CASSEAGNSPLHF.

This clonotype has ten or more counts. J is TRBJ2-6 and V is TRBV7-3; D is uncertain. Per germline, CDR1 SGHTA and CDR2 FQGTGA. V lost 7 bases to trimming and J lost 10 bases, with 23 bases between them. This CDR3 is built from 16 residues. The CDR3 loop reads CASTTHWAARFNVLTF. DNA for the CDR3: TGTGCCAGCACCACCCACTGGGCAGCGAGGTTTAACGTCCTGACTTTC. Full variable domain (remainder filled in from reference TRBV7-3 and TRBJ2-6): GAGVSQTPSNKVTEKGKYVELRCDPISGHTALYWYRQSLGQGPEFLIYFQGTGAADDSGLPNDRFFAVRPEGSVSTLKIQRTERGDSAVYLCASTTHWAARFNVLTFGAGSRLTVL.

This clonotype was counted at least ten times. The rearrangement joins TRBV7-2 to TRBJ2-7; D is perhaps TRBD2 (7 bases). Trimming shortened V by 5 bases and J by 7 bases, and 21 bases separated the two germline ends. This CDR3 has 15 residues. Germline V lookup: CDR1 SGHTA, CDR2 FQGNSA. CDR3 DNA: TGTGCCAGCAGCCCTCTCTTTCGGGGGGCGGGGGAGCAGTACTTC. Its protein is CASSPLFRGAGEQYF.

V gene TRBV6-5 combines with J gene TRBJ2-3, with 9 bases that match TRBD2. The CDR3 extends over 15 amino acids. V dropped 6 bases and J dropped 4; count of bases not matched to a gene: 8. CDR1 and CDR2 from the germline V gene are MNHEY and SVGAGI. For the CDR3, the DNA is TGTGCCAGCAGCCTCGGGGTAGCGGGGGCAGATACGCAGTATTTT. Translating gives CASSLGVAGADTQYF.

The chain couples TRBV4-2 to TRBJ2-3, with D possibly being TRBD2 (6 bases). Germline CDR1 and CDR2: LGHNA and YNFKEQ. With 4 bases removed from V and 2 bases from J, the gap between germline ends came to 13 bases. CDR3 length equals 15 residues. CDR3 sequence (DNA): TGTGCCAGCAGCCCCGGGGCGGGGACCACAGATACGCAGTATTTT. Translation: CASSPGAGTTDTQYF.

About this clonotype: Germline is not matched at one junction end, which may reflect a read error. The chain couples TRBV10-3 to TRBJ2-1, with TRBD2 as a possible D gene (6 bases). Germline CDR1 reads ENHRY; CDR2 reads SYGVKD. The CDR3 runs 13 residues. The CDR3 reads CAIRESSADEQFF. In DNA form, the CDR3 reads TGTGCCATCAGGGAGTCTAGCGCCGATGAGCAGTTCTTC.

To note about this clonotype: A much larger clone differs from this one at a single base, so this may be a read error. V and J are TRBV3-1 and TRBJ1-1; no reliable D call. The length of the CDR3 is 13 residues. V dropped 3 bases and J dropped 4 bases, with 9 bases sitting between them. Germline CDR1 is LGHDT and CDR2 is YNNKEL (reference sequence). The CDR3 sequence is CASSQGLGTEAFF. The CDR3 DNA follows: TGTGCCAGCAGCCAGGGGTTGGGCACTGAAGCTTTCTTT.

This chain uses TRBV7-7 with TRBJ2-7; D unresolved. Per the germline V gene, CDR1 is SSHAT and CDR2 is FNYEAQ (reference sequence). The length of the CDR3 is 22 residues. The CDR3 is CASSSPYAIQTPSINYKVEQYV. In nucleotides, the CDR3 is TGTGCTAGCAGCTCGCCGTATGCCATTCAGACCCCTTCTATCAATTACAAGGTCGAGCAGTACGTC.

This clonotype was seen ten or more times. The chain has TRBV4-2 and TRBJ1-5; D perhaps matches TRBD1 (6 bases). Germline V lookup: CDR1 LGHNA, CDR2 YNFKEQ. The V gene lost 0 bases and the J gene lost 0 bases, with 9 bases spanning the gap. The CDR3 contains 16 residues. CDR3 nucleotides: TGTGCCAGCAGCCAAGAACAGGGTACTAGCAATCAGCCCCAGCATTTT. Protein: CASSQEQGTSNQPQHF.

CDR3 amino acids: CASRKQGYSGNTIYF. The CDR3 DNA is TGTGCCAGCAGAAAACAGGGTTACTCTGGAAACACCATATATTTT. This rearrangement joins TRBV7-9 to TRBJ1-3, with D perhaps matching TRBD1 (6 bases). With 6 bases removed from V and 0 bases from J, the gap between germline ends came to 12 bases. Germline CDR1 reads SEHNR; CDR2 reads FQNEAQ (reference sequence). The CDR3 runs to 15 residues. The variable domain in full, completed from reference TRBV7-9 and TRBJ1-3, reads DTGVSQNPRHKITKRGQNVTFRCDPISEHNRLYWYRQTLGQGPEFLTYFQNEAQLEKSRLLSDRFSAERPKGSFSTLEIQRTEQGDSAMYLCASRKQGYSGNTIYFGEGSWLTVV.

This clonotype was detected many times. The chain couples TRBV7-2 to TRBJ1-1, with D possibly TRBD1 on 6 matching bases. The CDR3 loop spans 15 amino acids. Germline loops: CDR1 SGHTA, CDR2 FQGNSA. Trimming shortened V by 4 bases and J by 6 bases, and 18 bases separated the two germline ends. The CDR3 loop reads CASSSLGGRKAEAFF. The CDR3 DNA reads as TGTGCCAGCAGCTCCCTCGGGGGGCGCAAGGCTGAAGCTTTCTTT.

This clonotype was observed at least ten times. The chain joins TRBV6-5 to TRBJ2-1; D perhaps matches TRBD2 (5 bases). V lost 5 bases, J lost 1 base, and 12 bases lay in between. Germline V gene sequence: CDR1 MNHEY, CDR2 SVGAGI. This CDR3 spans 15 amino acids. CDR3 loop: CASSPRERSYNEQFF. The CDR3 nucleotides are TGTGCCAGCAGTCCCCGGGAAAGGTCCTACAATGAGCAGTTCTTC.

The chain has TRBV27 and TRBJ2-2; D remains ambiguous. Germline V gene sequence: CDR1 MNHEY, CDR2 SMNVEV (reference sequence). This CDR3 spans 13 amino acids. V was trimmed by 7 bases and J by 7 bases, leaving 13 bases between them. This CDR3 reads CASTLTGGGELFF. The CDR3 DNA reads TGTGCCAGCACCCTGACCGGCGGCGGGGAGCTGTTTTTT.

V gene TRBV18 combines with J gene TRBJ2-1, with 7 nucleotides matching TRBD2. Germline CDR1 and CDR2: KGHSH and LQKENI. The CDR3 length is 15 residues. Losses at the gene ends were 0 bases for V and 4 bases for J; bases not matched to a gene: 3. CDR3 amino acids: CASSPPGEGYNEQFF. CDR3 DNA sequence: TGTGCCAGCTCACCACCAGGGGAGGGGTACAATGAGCAGTTCTTC.

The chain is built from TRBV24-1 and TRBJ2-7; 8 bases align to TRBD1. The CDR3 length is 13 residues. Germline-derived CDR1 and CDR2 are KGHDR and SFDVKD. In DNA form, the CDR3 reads TGTGCTGGTCTGGACAGGGTAGAGTACGAGCAGTACTTC. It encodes CAGLDRVEYEQYF.